This T cell receptor (beta chain) is drawn from a study of T cell responses to AZD1222 COVID-19 vaccine. Study information: Both about-4-week and about-12-week second-dose recipients were combined.

Study-wide results and caveats: Spike-specific TCR breadth and depth grew following two AZD1222 doses. Clonal diversity was possibly underestimated; the donors were predominantly white British and more often female.

Libraries were prepared by immunoSEQ multiplex PCR; TCRdb keeps only in-frame clonotypes and omits some of them. The sample lists roughly 100,000 clones; roughly 89% were seen once. With respect to this clone: Its antigen is not identified.

Germline V lookup: CDR1 MDHEN, CDR2 SYDVKM. V was cut by 3 bases and J by 1 base, with 12 bases left in between. The CDR3 contains 15 residues. J is TRBJ2-5 and V is TRBV28, with D maybe TRBD2 (5 bases). This clonotype originated in an adult in good health. Source: peripheral blood, taken on day 0 of AZD1222 vaccination. The CDR3 coding sequence is TGTGCCAGCAGTTTTAGGAGCGCGGGCCAAGAGACCCAGTACTTC. This translates into CASSFRSAGQETQYF.